These 3 T cell receptor beta chains originate from one sample sequenced in a study of blood T cell repertoires in COVID-19. Profiled with immunoSEQ multiplex PCR; TCRdb holds only in-frame clones, not every one. Seen here are under 110,000 clones, approximately 80% observed once, and the top ten hold about 14%. The specimen was peripheral blood. These receptor sequences come from a woman in her sixties or seventies with acute or convalescent COVID-19.

V is TRBV6-6 and J is TRBJ2-1; 10 nucleotides match TRBD2. The CDR3 contains 15 residues. J gave up 7 bases and V 5 bases, and 8 bases lay outside the gene matches. Germline CDR1 is MNHNY and CDR2 is SVGAGI (reference sequence). In DNA, the CDR3 is TGTGCCAGCAGTACTCGGGGACTAGCGTTGAATGAGCAGTTCTTC. This translates into CASSTRGLALNEQFF.

In this sample, this clone turned up a few times. J is TRBJ1-6 and V is TRBV5-1; 9 bases map to TRBD1. Germline CDR1 SGHRS, CDR2 YFSETQ. J was trimmed by 8 bases and V by 2 bases; bases with no gene match: 11. CDR3 length: 17 amino acids. This CDR3 reads CASSLTGTGYLDSPLHF. For the CDR3, the DNA is TGCGCCAGCAGCTTAACCGGGACAGGGTATCTCGATTCACCCCTCCACTTT.

The rearrangement links TRBV12-3 or TRBV12-4 to TRBJ2-2, with D unresolved. There are 12 residues in the CDR3. The ends were cut back, 6 bases at V and 2 bases at J, with 4 bases in the middle. This CDR3 is CASRINTGELFF. The CDR3 nucleotides read TGTGCCAGCAGAATAAACACCGGGGAGCTGTTTTTT.